The entry below gives a single T cell receptor (beta chain) sequence along with its context. Per the original methods: For nucleated cells, counts were estimated from reference gene primer amplification. Assay: immunoSEQ multiplex PCR; the TCRdb copy retains only in-frame clones and omits some. V, J and clone size are those of that table, while D and trimming were read from the DNA. The data contain about 110,000 clones, about four fifths of them singletons. The record originates from a study of blood T cell repertoires in COVID-19. As for the study in general: Collection of acute and convalescent COVID-19 samples took place in the United States, Italy and Spain. Nucleic acid was either cDNA or gDNA, and it came from T cells, B-cell-depleted T cells, or PBMCs.

V gave up 2 bases and J gave up 5 bases; unmatched junction bases: 5. There are 13 residues in the CDR3. Germline lookup yields CDR1 GTSNPN and CDR2 SVGIG (reference sequence). The clonotype comes from a woman aged 70 to 79 with acute or convalescent COVID-19. Sequencing used peripheral blood. The V and J genes are TRBV30 and TRBJ1-2; 7 nucleotides align to TRBD1. For the CDR3, the DNA is TGTGCCTGGAGTAACAGGGGACCTTATGGCTACACCTTC. This encodes CAWSNRGPYGYTF.